Listed below are T cell receptor beta chains from one sample, sequenced in a study of identical twins. TCRdb re-called the 5' RACE reads through MiXCR, storing one row per CDR3 protein. Here the sample spans 250,000 or so distinct CDR3 sequences, 5.5% to 7% being singletons. This sample also belongs to another study, concerning yellow fever vaccine responses in identical twins.

Sequenced sample: memory (CD45RO+) T cells sorted from blood. These receptor sequences come from a woman between 18 and 29 years old in good health. Both conserved end residues are part of each CDR3. Fields, in order: J gene, clone size, CDR3 length, V gene, CDR3 protein. Rows may omit the clone size; those that give it use once, few, many or a size class.

J gene: TRBJ2-3; clone size: few; CDR3 length: 16; V gene: TRBV28; CDR3 protein: CASSFLSGGLTDTQYF
J gene: TRBJ2-7; clone size: many; CDR3 length: 17; V gene: TRBV28; CDR3 protein: CASSASTLAGLPYEQYF
J gene: TRBJ2-1; clone size: many; CDR3 length: 14; V gene: TRBV5-1; CDR3 protein: CASSLASSYNEQFF
J gene: TRBJ1-1; clone size: few; CDR3 length: 17; V gene: TRBV7-2; CDR3 protein: CASSFNPQGAGNTEAFF
J gene: TRBJ1-2; clone size: many; CDR3 length: 12; V gene: TRBV12-3/TRBV12-4; CDR3 protein: CASTSQGHGYTF
J gene: TRBJ2-3; clone size: many; CDR3 length: 14; V gene: TRBV6-1; CDR3 protein: CASQRGGAPDTQYF
J gene: TRBJ2-1; clone size: many; CDR3 length: 15; V gene: TRBV4-2; CDR3 protein: CASSPLAGGNNEQFF
J gene: TRBJ2-1; clone size: -; CDR3 length: 13; V gene: TRBV20-1; CDR3 protein: CSARGDTYNEQFF
J gene: TRBJ2-1; clone size: many; CDR3 length: 13; V gene: TRBV10-3; CDR3 protein: CAISDGQGGEQFF
J gene: TRBJ2-3; clone size: few; CDR3 length: 15; V gene: TRBV12-3/TRBV12-4; CDR3 protein: CASSSLSGSTDTQYF
J gene: TRBJ1-1; clone size: few; CDR3 length: 16; V gene: TRBV7-9; CDR3 protein: CASSLRGGAGNTEAFF
J gene: TRBJ2-3; clone size: many; CDR3 length: 13; V gene: TRBV7-9; CDR3 protein: CASSFSRAGLQYF
J gene: TRBJ2-7; clone size: once; CDR3 length: 15; V gene: TRBV28; CDR3 protein: CASSTSGRAPYEQYF
J gene: TRBJ2-1; clone size: -; CDR3 length: 16; V gene: TRBV29-1; CDR3 protein: CSVEALDLSRPYEQFF
J gene: TRBJ1-6; clone size: -; CDR3 length: 12; V gene: TRBV3-1; CDR3 protein: CASSQYRSPLHF
J gene: TRBJ2-1; clone size: -; CDR3 length: 15; V gene: TRBV27; CDR3 protein: CASRHTSGGYNEQFF
J gene: TRBJ1-2; clone size: -; CDR3 length: 13; V gene: TRBV28; CDR3 protein: CASSLIRHYGYTF
J gene: TRBJ2-5; clone size: -; CDR3 length: 14; V gene: TRBV10-3; CDR3 protein: CAISGGQFAETQYF
J gene: TRBJ1-2; clone size: -; CDR3 length: 14; V gene: TRBV20-1; CDR3 protein: CSAREWGENYGYTF
J gene: TRBJ1-2; clone size: few; CDR3 length: 14; V gene: TRBV3-1; CDR3 protein: CASSGIQGVHGYTF
J gene: TRBJ2-1; clone size: -; CDR3 length: 16; V gene: TRBV6-1; CDR3 protein: CASSPMVGGRYNEQFF
J gene: TRBJ2-5; clone size: few; CDR3 length: 14; V gene: TRBV10-3; CDR3 protein: CAISESTGSETQYF
J gene: TRBJ2-1; clone size: few; CDR3 length: 15; V gene: TRBV4-2; CDR3 protein: CASSQDWLAHNEQFF
J gene: TRBJ2-5; clone size: few; CDR3 length: 13; V gene: TRBV25-1; CDR3 protein: CASSEQAQETQYF
J gene: TRBJ2-1; clone size: many; CDR3 length: 14; V gene: TRBV20-1; CDR3 protein: CSARVGPAGDEQFF
J gene: TRBJ1-5; clone size: few; CDR3 length: 15; V gene: TRBV7-2; CDR3 protein: CASSLAGTGMWPQHF
J gene: TRBJ2-2; clone size: many; CDR3 length: 14; V gene: TRBV5-5; CDR3 protein: CASSLDRYTGELFF
J gene: TRBJ2-1; clone size: many; CDR3 length: 16; V gene: TRBV5-1; CDR3 protein: CASSLAGTVETNEQFF
J gene: TRBJ1-2; clone size: -; CDR3 length: 15; V gene: TRBV7-8; CDR3 protein: CASSFRQGALYGYTF
J gene: TRBJ1-5; clone size: many; CDR3 length: 14; V gene: TRBV10-3; CDR3 protein: CAISEGGENQPQHF
J gene: TRBJ2-1; clone size: -; CDR3 length: 17; V gene: TRBV10-1; CDR3 protein: CASSGGPGGEVRNEQFF
J gene: TRBJ2-7; clone size: -; CDR3 length: 15; V gene: TRBV10-3; CDR3 protein: CAISDPRQSSYEQYF
J gene: TRBJ2-1; clone size: few; CDR3 length: 13; V gene: TRBV6-1; CDR3 protein: CASSEGATSGQFF
J gene: TRBJ2-6; clone size: -; CDR3 length: 15; V gene: TRBV28; CDR3 protein: CATITGSSGANVLTF
J gene: TRBJ2-1; clone size: few; CDR3 length: 11; V gene: TRBV12-3/TRBV12-4; CDR3 protein: CASSRLYEQFF
J gene: TRBJ2-7; clone size: many; CDR3 length: 14; V gene: TRBV10-3; CDR3 protein: CAISPLAGPYEQYF
J gene: TRBJ1-3; clone size: -; CDR3 length: 16; V gene: TRBV25-1; CDR3 protein: CASSDRQGGTGNTIYF
J gene: TRBJ2-1; clone size: few; CDR3 length: 16; V gene: TRBV3-1; CDR3 protein: CASNQGSSRPYNEQFF
J gene: TRBJ1-1; clone size: -; CDR3 length: 18; V gene: TRBV12-3/TRBV12-4; CDR3 protein: CASSKGSLRAPLNTEAFF
J gene: TRBJ1-3; clone size: few; CDR3 length: 16; V gene: TRBV20-1; CDR3 protein: CCASLDRGKTGNTIYF
J gene: TRBJ2-7; clone size: few; CDR3 length: 10; V gene: TRBV2; CDR3 protein: CASSHYEQYF
J gene: TRBJ2-1; clone size: few; CDR3 length: 16; V gene: TRBV28; CDR3 protein: CASSRDRALTYNEQFF
J gene: TRBJ2-5; clone size: many; CDR3 length: 13; V gene: TRBV7-8; CDR3 protein: CASSLGAKETQYF
J gene: TRBJ1-2; clone size: many; CDR3 length: 17; V gene: TRBV4-2; CDR3 protein: CASSQDQWDRVGYGYTF
J gene: TRBJ2-7; clone size: many; CDR3 length: 14; V gene: TRBV20-1; CDR3 protein: CSASFPSGRFEQYF
J gene: TRBJ2-3; clone size: many; CDR3 length: 13; V gene: TRBV5-6; CDR3 protein: CASTRGLEDTQYF
J gene: TRBJ1-1; clone size: many; CDR3 length: 16; V gene: TRBV5-1; CDR3 protein: CASSLGLQGADTEAFF
J gene: TRBJ2-1; clone size: few; CDR3 length: 15; V gene: TRBV12-3/TRBV12-4; CDR3 protein: CASSRLGGGHNEQFF
J gene: TRBJ2-7; clone size: few; CDR3 length: 15; V gene: TRBV4-1; CDR3 protein: CASSQRTSGRYEQYF
J gene: TRBJ2-2; clone size: -; CDR3 length: 16; V gene: TRBV20-1; CDR3 protein: CSAGSGRGRHTGELFF